The following is a T cell receptor (beta chain) sequence with its context. The antigen is undetermined. The data derive from a study of T cells after yellow fever vaccination. Overall study: Some fractions had low cell numbers, and these were prepared with SMART-Seq v4 Ultra Low Input. Points from the study as a whole: It was a weaker secondary response, yet one that peaked faster, at day 5 versus 15. Reappearing after the booster were most of the clones from primary vaccination (roughly 95% CD4, 88% CD8).

In making TCR cDNA, 5'RACE template switching added a universal primer site and UMIs to it. TCRdb reprocessed the 5' RACE reads via MiXCR and lists one record per CDR3 protein. The sample has about 300,000 distinct CDR3 sequences; around 7% are singletons. CDR1 and CDR2 from the germline V gene are MNHEY and SMNVEV (reference sequence). V was shortened by 4 bases and J by 7 bases, with 17 bases between the two germline ends. The CDR3 runs 14 residues. This chain connects TRBV27 to TRBJ2-7, with D tentatively TRBD2 (6 bases). The specimen was PBMCs, collected 45 days after the first yellow fever vaccination. The source is a man aged 18 to 29 who received the YFV17D yellow fever vaccine. The DNA of the CDR3 is TGTGCCAGCAGTTCCCGGACTACCCTCGTGGAGCAGTACTTC. Translating it yields CASSSRTTLVEQYF.